This entry concerns a single T cell receptor (beta chain). The sample belongs to a study of control samples from healthy donors and cancer patients. Assay used: immunoSEQ multiplex PCR; TCRdb lists only in-frame clones, some missing. Here the sample spans more than 110,000 clones, roughly nine tenths being singletons. This CDR3 is 18 amino acids long. V lost 4 bases and J lost 6; bases outside the gene matches: 16. Germline CDR1 reads SGHNT; CDR2 reads YENEEA. This rearrangement joins TRBV11-3 to TRBJ2-1; 9 bases align to TRBD2. This clonotype originated in a woman aged 25 to 39 in good health. The sample consisted of blood. The CDR3 spells CASSSSKGREGAVNEQFF. CDR3 in DNA: TGTGCCAGCAGCTCCAGCAAAGGGCGGGAGGGCGCCGTCAATGAGCAGTTCTTC.